The present T cell receptor beta chain was sequenced within a study of blood T cell repertoires in COVID-19. Study overall: Samples came from the United States, Italy and Spain, spanning acute and convalescent COVID-19.

In the original workflow: Researchers report that nucleated cell counts were estimated from reference gene primer amplification. Produced via immunoSEQ multiplex PCR; TCRdb's table is partial and in-frame only. Clone size and V and J calls were adopted from that table, with D and trimming inferred from the DNA. The sample has roughly 270,000 clones, 85% seen once; the top ten hold roughly 2.5%. CDR1 SGHTA and CDR2 FQGNSA come from the germline V gene. This CDR3 has 16 residues. Trimming left V 2 bases short and J 4 bases short, with 17 bases between. This clone was seen a single time. Adults between roughly 18 and 95 years of age took part from 24 US areas. Cohort 3 donors counted as recovered after two negative PCRs, clearance, or resolved symptoms.

The chain carries TRBV7-2 and TRBJ2-5; TRBD1 is a possible D gene (5 bases). This TCR derives from a woman between 45 and 65 years old who had recovered from COVID-19. Sequenced: PBMCs or T cells enriched from blood (not recorded which). The CDR3 region is CASSLRFQGVGETQYF. CDR3 DNA: TGTGCCAGCAGCTTAAGGTTTCAGGGTGTAGGAGAGACCCAGTACTTC. The variable domain in full, completed from reference TRBV7-2 and TRBJ2-5, reads GAGVSQSPSNKVTEKGKDVELRCDPISGHTALYWYRQSLGQGLEFLIYFQGNSAPDKSGLPSDRFSAERTGGSVSTLTIQRTQQEDSAVYLCASSLRFQGVGETQYFGPGTRLLVL.